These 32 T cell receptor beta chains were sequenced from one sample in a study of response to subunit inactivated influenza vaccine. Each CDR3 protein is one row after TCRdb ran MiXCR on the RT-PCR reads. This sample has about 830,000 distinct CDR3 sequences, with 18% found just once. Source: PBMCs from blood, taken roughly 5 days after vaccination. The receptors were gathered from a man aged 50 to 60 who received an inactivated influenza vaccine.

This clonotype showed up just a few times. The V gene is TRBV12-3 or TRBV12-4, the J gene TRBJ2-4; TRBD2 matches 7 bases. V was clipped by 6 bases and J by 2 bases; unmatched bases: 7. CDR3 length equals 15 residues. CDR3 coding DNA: TGTGCCAGCAGAGGTCGACTAGCCCCCAAAAACATTCAGTACTTC. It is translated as CASRGRLAPKNIQYF.

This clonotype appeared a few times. Here the CDR3 DNA reads TGCGCCAGCAGCTTGCAGGGGGGACTAGCGGGCTCCACAGATACGCAGTATTTT. Translation: CASSLQGGLAGSTDTQYF. The chain uses TRBV5-1 and TRBJ2-3; 12 bases are shared with TRBD2. The V gene's germline CDR1 is SGHRS and CDR2 YFSETQ. Germline trimming cut 1 base from V and 2 bases from J; bases unmatched to any gene: 8. This CDR3 has 18 residues.

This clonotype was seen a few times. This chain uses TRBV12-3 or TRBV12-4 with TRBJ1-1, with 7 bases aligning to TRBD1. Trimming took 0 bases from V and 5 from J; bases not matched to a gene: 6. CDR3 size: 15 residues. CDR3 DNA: TGTGCCAGCAGTTTAGCCCCAGGGGGTTGGACTGAAGCTTTCTTT. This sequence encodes CASSLAPGGWTEAFF.

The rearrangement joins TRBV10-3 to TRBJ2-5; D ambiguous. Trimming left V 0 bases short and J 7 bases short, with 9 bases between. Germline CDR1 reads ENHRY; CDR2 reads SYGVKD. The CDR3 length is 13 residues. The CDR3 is CAISESSLLTQYF. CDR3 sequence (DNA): TGTGCCATCAGTGAGTCGAGCTTGTTGACCCAGTACTTC.

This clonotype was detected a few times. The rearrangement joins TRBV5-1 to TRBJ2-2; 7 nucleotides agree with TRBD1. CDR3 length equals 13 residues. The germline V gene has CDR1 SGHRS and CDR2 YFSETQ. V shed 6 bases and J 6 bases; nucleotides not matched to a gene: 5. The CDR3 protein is CASIGQESGELFF. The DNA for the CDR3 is TGCGCCAGCATTGGACAGGAGTCCGGGGAGCTGTTTTTT.

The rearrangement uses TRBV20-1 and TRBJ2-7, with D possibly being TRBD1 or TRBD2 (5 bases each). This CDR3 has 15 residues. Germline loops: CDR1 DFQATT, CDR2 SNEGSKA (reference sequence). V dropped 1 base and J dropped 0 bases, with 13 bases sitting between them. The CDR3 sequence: CSARVPGTNSYEQYF. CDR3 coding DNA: TGCAGTGCTAGAGTACCCGGGACCAACTCCTACGAGCAGTACTTC.

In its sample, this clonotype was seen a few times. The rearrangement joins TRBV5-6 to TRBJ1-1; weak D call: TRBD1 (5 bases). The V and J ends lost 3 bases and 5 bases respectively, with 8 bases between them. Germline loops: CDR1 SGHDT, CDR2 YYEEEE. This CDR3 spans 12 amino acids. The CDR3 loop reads CASSWGGTEAFF. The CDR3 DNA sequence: TGTGCCAGCAGCTGGGGGGGTACTGAAGCTTTCTTT.

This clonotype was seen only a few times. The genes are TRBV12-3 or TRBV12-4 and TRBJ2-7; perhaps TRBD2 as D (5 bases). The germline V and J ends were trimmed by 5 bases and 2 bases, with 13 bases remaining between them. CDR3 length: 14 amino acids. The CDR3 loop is CASSQRTGTYEQYF. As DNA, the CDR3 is TGTGCCAGCAGTCAGAGGACGGGGACCTACGAGCAGTACTTC.

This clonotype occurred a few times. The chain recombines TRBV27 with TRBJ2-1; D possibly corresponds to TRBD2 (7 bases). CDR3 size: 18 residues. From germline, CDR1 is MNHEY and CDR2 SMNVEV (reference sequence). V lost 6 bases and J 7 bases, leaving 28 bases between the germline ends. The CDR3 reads CASRPLVQAGHARNEQFF. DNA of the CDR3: TGTGCCAGCAGACCTCTGGTCCAAGCGGGACACGCTAGGAATGAGCAGTTCTTC.

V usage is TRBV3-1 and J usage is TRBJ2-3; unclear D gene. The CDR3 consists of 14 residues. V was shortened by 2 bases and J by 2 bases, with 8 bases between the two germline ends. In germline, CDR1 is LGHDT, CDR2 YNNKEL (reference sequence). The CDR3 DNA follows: TGTGCCAGCAGCCAAATCCGACACACAGATACGCAGTATTTT. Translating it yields CASSQIRHTDTQYF.

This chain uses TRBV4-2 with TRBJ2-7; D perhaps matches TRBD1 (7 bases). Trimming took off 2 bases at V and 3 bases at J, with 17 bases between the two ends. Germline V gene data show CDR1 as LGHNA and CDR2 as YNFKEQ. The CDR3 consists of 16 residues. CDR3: CASSQNYRGGLYEQYF. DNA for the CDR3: TGTGCCAGCAGCCAAAATTACAGGGGAGGTCTCTACGAGCAGTACTTC.

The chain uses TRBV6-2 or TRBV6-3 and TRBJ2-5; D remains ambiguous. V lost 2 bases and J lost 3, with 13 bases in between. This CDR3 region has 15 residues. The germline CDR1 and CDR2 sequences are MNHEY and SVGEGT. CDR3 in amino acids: CASSYGQVRKETQYF. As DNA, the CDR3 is TGTGCCAGCAGTTACGGGCAGGTCCGAAAAGAGACCCAGTACTTC.

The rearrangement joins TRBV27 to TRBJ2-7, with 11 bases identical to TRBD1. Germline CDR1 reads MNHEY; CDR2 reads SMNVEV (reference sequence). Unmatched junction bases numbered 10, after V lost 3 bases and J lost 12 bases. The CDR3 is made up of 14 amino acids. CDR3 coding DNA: TGTGCCAGCAGTTTCAGGGACAGGGGGTCAAAATGGTACTTC. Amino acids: CASSFRDRGSKWYF.

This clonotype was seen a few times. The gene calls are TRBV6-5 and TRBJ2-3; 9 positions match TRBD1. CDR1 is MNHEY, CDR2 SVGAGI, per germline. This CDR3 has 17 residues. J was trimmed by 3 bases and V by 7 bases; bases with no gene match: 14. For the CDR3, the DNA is TGTGCCAGCACTTCTATTGCCGGGACAGGGAGTACAGATACGCAGTATTTT. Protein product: CASTSIAGTGSTDTQYF.

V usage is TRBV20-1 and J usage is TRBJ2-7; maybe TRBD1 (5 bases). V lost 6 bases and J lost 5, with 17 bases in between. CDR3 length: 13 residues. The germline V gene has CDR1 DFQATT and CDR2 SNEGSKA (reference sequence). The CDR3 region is CSATTARWDEQYF. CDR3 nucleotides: TGCAGTGCGACGACAGCTCGCTGGGACGAGCAGTACTTC.

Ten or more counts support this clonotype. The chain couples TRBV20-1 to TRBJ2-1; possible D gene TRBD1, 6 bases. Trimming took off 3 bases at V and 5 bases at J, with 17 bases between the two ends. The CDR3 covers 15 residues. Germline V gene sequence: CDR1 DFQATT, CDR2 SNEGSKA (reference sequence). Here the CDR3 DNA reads TGCAGTGCTAGCTGGGTTGGGGGCAACCACAATGAGCAGTTCTTC. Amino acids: CSASWVGGNHNEQFF.

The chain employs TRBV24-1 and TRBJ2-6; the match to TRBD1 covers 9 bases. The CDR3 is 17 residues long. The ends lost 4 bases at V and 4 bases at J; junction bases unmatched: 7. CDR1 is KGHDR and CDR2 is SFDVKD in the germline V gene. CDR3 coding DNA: TGTGCCACCAGTGAAGCCGGGACAGGGTCCGGGGCCAACGTCCTGACTTTC. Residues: CATSEAGTGSGANVLTF.

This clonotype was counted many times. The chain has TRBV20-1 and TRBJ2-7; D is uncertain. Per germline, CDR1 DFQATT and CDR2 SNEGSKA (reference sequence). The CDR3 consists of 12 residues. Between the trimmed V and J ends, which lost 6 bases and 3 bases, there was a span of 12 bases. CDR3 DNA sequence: TGCAGTGCCAAGCAGAGAAGCTACGAGCAGTACTTC. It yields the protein CSAKQRSYEQYF.

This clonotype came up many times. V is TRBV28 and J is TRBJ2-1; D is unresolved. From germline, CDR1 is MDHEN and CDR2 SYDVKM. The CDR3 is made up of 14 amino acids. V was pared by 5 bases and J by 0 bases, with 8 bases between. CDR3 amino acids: CASSNAVSYNEQFF. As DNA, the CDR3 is TGTGCCAGCAGTAACGCCGTCTCCTACAATGAGCAGTTCTTC.

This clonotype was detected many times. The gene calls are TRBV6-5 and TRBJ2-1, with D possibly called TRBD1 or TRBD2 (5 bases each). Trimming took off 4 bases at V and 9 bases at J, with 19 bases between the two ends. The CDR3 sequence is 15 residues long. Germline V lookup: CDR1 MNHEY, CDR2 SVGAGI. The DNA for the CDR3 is TGTGCCAGCAGTTCCCCGGGGCCCCTGTCCAGTGAGCAGTTCTTC. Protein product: CASSSPGPLSSEQFF.

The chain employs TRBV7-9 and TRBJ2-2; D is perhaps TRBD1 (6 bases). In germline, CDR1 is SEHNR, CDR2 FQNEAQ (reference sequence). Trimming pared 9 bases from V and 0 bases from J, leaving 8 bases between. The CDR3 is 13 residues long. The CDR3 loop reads CARGQPNTGELFF. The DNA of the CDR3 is TGTGCCAGAGGACAGCCGAACACCGGGGAGCTGTTTTTT.

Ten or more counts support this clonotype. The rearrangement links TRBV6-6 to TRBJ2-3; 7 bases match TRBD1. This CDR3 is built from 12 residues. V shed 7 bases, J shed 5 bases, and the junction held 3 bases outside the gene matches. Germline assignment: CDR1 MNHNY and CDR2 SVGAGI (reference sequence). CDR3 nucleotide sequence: TGTGCCAGCAAGGGGGCGGGAGATACGCAGTATTTT. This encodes CASKGAGDTQYF.

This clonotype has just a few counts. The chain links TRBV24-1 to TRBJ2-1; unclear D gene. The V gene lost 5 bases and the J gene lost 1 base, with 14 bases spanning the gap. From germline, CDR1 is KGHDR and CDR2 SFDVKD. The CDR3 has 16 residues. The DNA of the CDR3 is TGTGCCACCAGTGCCCCAACAGCAGTTTCCTACAATGAGCAGTTCTTC. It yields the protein CATSAPTAVSYNEQFF.

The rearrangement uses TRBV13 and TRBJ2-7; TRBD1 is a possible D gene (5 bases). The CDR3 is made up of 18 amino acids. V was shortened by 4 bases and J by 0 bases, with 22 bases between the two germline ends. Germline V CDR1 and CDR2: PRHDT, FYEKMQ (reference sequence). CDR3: CASSSHLIRQTVSYEQYF. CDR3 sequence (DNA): TGTGCCAGCAGCTCCCACCTCATACGACAGACAGTCTCCTACGAGCAGTACTTC.

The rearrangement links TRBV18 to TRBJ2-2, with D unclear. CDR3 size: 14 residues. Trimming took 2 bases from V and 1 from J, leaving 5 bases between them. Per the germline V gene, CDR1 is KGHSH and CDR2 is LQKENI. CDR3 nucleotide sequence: TGTGCCAGCTCACCATGGGGGAACACCGGGGAGCTGTTTTTT. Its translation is CASSPWGNTGELFF.

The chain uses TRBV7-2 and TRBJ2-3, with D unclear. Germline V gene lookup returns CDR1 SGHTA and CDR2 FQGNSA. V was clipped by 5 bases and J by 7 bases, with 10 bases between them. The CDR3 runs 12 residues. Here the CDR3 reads CASSPTAYTQYF. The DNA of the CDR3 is TGTGCCAGCAGCCCGACGGCCTATACGCAGTATTTT.

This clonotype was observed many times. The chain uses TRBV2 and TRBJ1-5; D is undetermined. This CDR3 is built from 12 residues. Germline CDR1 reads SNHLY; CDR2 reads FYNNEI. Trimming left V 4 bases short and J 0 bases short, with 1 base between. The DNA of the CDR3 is TGTGCCAGCAGTGCTAGCAATCAGCCCCAGCATTTT. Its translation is CASSASNQPQHF.

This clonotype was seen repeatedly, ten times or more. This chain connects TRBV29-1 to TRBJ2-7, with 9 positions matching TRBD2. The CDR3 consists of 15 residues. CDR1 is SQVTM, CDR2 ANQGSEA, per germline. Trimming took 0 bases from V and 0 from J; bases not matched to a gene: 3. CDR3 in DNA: TGCAGCGTTGAAGACTTTAGCGGGGGCTCCTACGAGCAGTACTTC. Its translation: CSVEDFSGGSYEQYF.

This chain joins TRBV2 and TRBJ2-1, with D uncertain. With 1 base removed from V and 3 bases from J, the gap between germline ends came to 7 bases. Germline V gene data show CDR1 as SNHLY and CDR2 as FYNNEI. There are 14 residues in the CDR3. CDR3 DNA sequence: TGTGCCAGCAGTGAAGTTCAGAGCTACAATGAGCAGTTCTTC. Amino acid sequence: CASSEVQSYNEQFF.

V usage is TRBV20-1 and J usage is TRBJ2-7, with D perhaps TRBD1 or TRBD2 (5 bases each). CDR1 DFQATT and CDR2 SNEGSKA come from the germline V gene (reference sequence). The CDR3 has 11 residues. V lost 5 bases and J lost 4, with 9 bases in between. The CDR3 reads CSAAWGYEQYF. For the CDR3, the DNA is TGCAGTGCTGCTTGGGGGTACGAGCAGTACTTC.

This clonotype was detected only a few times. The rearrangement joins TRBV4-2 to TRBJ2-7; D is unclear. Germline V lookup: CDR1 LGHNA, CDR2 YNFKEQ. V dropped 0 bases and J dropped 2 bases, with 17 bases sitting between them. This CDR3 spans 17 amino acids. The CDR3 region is CASSQDVASHFTYEQYF. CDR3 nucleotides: TGTGCCAGCAGCCAAGATGTTGCGTCTCACTTTACCTACGAGCAGTACTTC.

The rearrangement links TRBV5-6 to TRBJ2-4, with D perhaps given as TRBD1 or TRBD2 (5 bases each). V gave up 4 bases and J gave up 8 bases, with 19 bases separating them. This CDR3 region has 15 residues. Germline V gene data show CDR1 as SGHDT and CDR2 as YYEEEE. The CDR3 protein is CASSQSVGLGDIQYF. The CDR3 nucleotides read TGTGCCAGCAGCCAGTCGGTGGGGCTGGGAGACATTCAGTACTTC.